Each of the 7 T cell receptor beta chains below was sequenced from the same sample in a study of cytomegalovirus exposure and HLA in healthy donors. PCR employed 60 Vbeta and 13 Jbeta primers. Assay used: immunoSEQ multiplex PCR; TCRdb lists only in-frame clones, some missing. The table lists 120,000 or so clones, more than 65% of them singletons. The sequencing sample was made of PBMCs. The receptors here all came from a man younger than 35 in good health and CMV-seronegative.

Notes on this clone: A junction end diverges from the germline sequence, so it may reflect a read error. This CDR3 is CSSTSRGNQPQHF. The CDR3 DNA follows: TGTTCCAGCACCTCCCGGGGGAATCAGCCCCAGCATTTT. V and J are TRBV7-9 and TRBJ1-5, with D possibly being TRBD1 (5 bases). CDR3 size: 13 residues. The V gene's germline CDR1 is SEHNR and CDR2 FQNEAQ (reference sequence).

The J gene is TRBJ2-7, the V gene TRBV11-2; 10 bases are a match to TRBD1. Trimming cost V 5 bases and J 9 bases; bases outside gene matches: 7. The CDR3 loop spans 13 amino acids. Per the germline V gene, CDR1 is SGHAT and CDR2 is FQNNGV. In nucleotides, the CDR3 is TGTGCCAGCAGCGGGGGACAGGGGACTGTGCAGTACTTC. Translating gives CASSGGQGTVQYF. Drawing the rest from reference TRBV11-2 and TRBJ2-7, the complete variable domain is EAGVAQSPRYKIIEKRQSVAFWCNPISGHATLYWYQQILGQGPKLLIQFQNNGVVDDSQLPKDRFSAERLKGVDSTLKIQPAKLEDSAVYLCASSGGQGTVQYFGPGTRLTVT.

The chain joins TRBV6-5 to TRBJ1-2; TRBD1 matches 7 bases. The length of the CDR3 is 12 residues. Germline V lookup: CDR1 MNHEY, CDR2 SVGAGI. V shed 10 bases and J 8 bases; nucleotides not matched to a gene: 10. CDR3 protein: CATNEGGQGYTF. In nucleotides, the CDR3 is TGTGCCACAAACGAAGGGGGCCAGGGCTACACCTTC.

This CDR3 reads CASSLAGGFQPQHF. CDR3 sequence (DNA): TGTGCCAGCAGTTTGGCAGGGGGGTTTCAGCCCCAGCATTTT. This rearrangement joins TRBV27 to TRBJ1-5; 7 bases agree with TRBD1. V was pared by 3 bases and J by 6 bases, with 5 bases of the junction left unmatched. Germline CDR1 reads MNHEY; CDR2 reads SMNVEV (reference sequence). There are 14 residues in the CDR3.

This CDR3 reads CASSSPGQLYVAGYTF. CDR3 DNA: TGTGCCAGCAGCTCTCCGGGACAATTATACGTCGCTGGCTACACCTTC. V is TRBV7-9 and J is TRBJ1-2; TRBD1 might be the D (6 bases). The CDR3 is 16 residues long. V lost 4 bases to trimming and J lost 7 bases, with 22 bases between them. Germline V gene sequence: CDR1 SEHNR, CDR2 FQNEAQ (reference sequence).

The rearrangement joins TRBV7-9 to TRBJ2-3; 14 bases are shared with TRBD2. This CDR3 has 19 amino acids. The ends lost 4 bases at V and 1 base at J; junction bases unmatched: 10. Per the germline V gene, CDR1 is SEHNR and CDR2 is FQNEAQ (reference sequence). The CDR3 spells CASSSIPGLAGEGTDTQYF. CDR3 coding DNA: TGTGCCAGCAGCTCCATCCCGGGACTAGCGGGGGAGGGCACAGATACGCAGTATTTT.

This CDR3 is CASSISHLNTEAFF. As DNA, the CDR3 is TGTGCCAGTAGTATAAGTCACTTGAACACTGAAGCTTTCTTT. This rearrangement joins TRBV19 to TRBJ1-1, with D hard to call. Per the germline V gene, CDR1 is LNHDA and CDR2 is SQIVND (reference sequence). The germline V and J ends were trimmed by 2 bases and 0 bases, with 7 bases remaining between them. CDR3 length: 14 amino acids.